Listed below are T cell receptor beta chains from one sample, sequenced in a study of T cell responses to AZD1222 COVID-19 vaccine. TCRdb's copy holds only in-frame clones and misses some; the assay was immunoSEQ multiplex PCR. Here the sample spans 200,000 or so clones, roughly 93% being singletons. Specimen: peripheral blood, collected on day 0 of AZD1222 vaccination. Receptors originate from an adult in good health. Each CDR3 is given with its conserved first and last residue. D genes are given only for firm matches. For some rows the clone size is stated as once, few or many, or as a class when expanded; others skip it.

j_gene | d_gene | abundance | v_gene | CDR3aa | CDR3nt
TRBJ2-7 | TRBD1 | NA | TRBV11-2 | CASSRTSGGLYEQYF | TGTGCCAGCAGCCGAACCTCAGGGGGCTTATACGAGCAGTACTTC
TRBJ2-7 | TRBD2 | NA | TRBV9 | CASSPVGVLAGVGEQYF | TGTGCCAGCAGCCCCGTAGGGGTGTTGGCGGGAGTGGGCGAGCAGTACTTC
TRBJ1-1 | NA | few | TRBV7-9 | CASSFQGPGAEAFF | TGTGCCAGCAGCTTCCAGGGACCCGGAGCTGAAGCTTTCTTT
TRBJ1-2 | NA | NA | TRBV13 | CASSLQGSGHGYTF | TGTGCCAGCAGCTTACAGGGCTCGGGACATGGCTACACCTTC
TRBJ1-2 | NA | NA | TRBV27 | CASSESREFIYGYTF | TGTGCCAGCAGTGAATCCAGGGAATTTATCTATGGCTACACCTTC
TRBJ2-3 | TRBD1 | NA | TRBV12-3/TRBV12-4 | CASSSDRADTQYF | TGTGCCAGCAGTTCCGACAGGGCAGATACGCAGTATTTT
TRBJ1-3 | NA | once | TRBV4-2 | CASSQEGTGNTIYF | TGTGCCAGCAGCCAAGAGGGTACAGGAAACACCATATATTTT
TRBJ1-3 | NA | NA | TRBV7-6 | CASSLRGRSGNTIYF | TGTGCCAGCAGCTTACGCGGCCGCTCTGGAAACACCATATATTTT
TRBJ2-3 | TRBD2 | NA | TRBV7-2 | CASSQIAGGGTDTQYF | TGTGCCAGCAGCCAAATAGCGGGAGGTGGGACAGATACGCAGTATTTT
TRBJ1-2 | NA | NA | TRBV4-2 | CASSQDRGRIYGYTF | TGTGCCAGCAGCCAAGATAGGGGACGGATCTATGGCTACACCTTC
TRBJ1-5 | TRBD1 | once | TRBV2 | CASKRTGDVGNQPQHF | TGTGCCAGCAAAAGGACAGGGGATGTAGGCAATCAGCCCCAGCATTTT
TRBJ2-7 | NA | NA | TRBV28 | CASSPSYSAHEQYF | TGTGCCAGCAGCCCCTCCTATAGTGCCCACGAGCAGTACTTC
TRBJ1-1 | NA | NA | TRBV5-6 | CASSSLHLQVTNTEAFF | TGTGCCAGCAGCTCATTACACCTTCAGGTGACGAACACTGAAGCTTTCTTT
TRBJ2-5 | TRBD2 | NA | TRBV10-3 | CAIGAGAAGGNQETQYF | TGTGCCATCGGCGCGGGGGCGGCGGGAGGAAACCAAGAGACCCAGTACTTC
TRBJ1-1 | NA | NA | TRBV6-2/TRBV6-3 | CASSRRQALTEAFF | TGTGCCAGCAGCCGGCGGCAGGCCTTAACTGAAGCTTTCTTT
TRBJ1-2 | TRBD1 | NA | TRBV23-1 | CASSLLRQGLEGYTF | TGCGCCAGCAGTCTCCTCCGACAGGGACTCGAGGGCTACACCTTC
TRBJ2-1 | NA | NA | TRBV6-1 | CASSEGLEQFF | TGTGCCAGCAGTGAAGGGTTGGAGCAGTTCTTC
TRBJ1-1 | NA | NA | TRBV2 | CASSEKGAFF | TGTGCCAGCAGTGAGAAGGGAGCTTTCTTT
TRBJ1-5 | TRBD1 | NA | TRBV28 | CASRTGGRSNQPQHF | TGTGCCAGCAGAACAGGGGGCAGGAGCAATCAGCCCCAGCATTTT
TRBJ2-7 | NA | NA | TRBV3-1/TRBV3-2 | CASSPAPRPLGYEQYF | TGTGCCAGCAGCCCCGCCCCGCGGCCCTTAGGCTACGAGCAGTACTTC
TRBJ1-1 | TRBD1 | NA | TRBV28 | CASSPRQGMNTEAFF | TGTGCCAGCAGTCCTCGACAGGGGATGAACACTGAAGCTTTCTTT
TRBJ2-7 | NA | NA | TRBV28 | CASSLSGSGYEQYF | TGTGCCAGCAGTTTATCAGGTAGCGGCTACGAGCAGTACTTC
TRBJ1-3 | TRBD1 | NA | TRBV29-1 | CSCTGENSGNTIYF | TGCAGCTGTACAGGGGAAAACTCTGGAAACACCATATATTTT
TRBJ1-1 | NA | NA | TRBV13 | CASSLGVGNTEAFF | TGTGCCAGCAGCTTAGGGGTAGGTAACACTGAAGCTTTCTTT
TRBJ2-2 | NA | NA | TRBV18 | CASSHSWTGELFF | TGTGCCAGCTCTCACAGTTGGACCGGGGAGCTGTTTTTT
TRBJ2-1 | TRBD2 | NA | TRBV3-1/TRBV3-2 | CASSQVVLAGRNEQFF | TGTGCCAGCAGCCAAGTAGTACTAGCGGGAAGGAATGAGCAGTTCTTC
TRBJ1-6 | NA | NA | TRBV7-8 | CASSLEGYSPLHF | TGTGCCAGCAGCTTAGAAGGGTATTCACCCCTCCACTTT
TRBJ2-2 | NA | NA | TRBV9 | CASSPGGAGGELFF | TGTGCCAGCAGCCCAGGGGGGGCTGGCGGGGAGCTGTTTTTT
TRBJ1-4 | NA | once | TRBV2 | CASSGGGAYEKLFF | TGTGCCAGCAGTGGCGGGGGGGCATATGAAAAACTGTTTTTT
TRBJ1-2 | NA | NA | TRBV28 | CASSSTLQGQLYGYTF | TGTGCCAGCAGTTCTACCTTGCAAGGACAACTCTATGGCTACACCTTC
TRBJ1-4 | NA | NA | TRBV14 | CASSQEWGGLDPEKLFF | TGTGCCAGCAGCCAAGAGTGGGGGGGCCTTGACCCTGAAAAACTGTTTTTT